This T cell receptor beta chain originates from a study of blood T cell repertoires in COVID-19. Study context: COVID-19 samples from acute and convalescent phases originated in the United States, Italy and Spain. PBMCs, B-cell-depleted T cells, or T cells provided the cDNA or gDNA that made up the material.

Source study methods: Amplification with reference gene primers provided the estimates of nucleated cell counts. Generated by immunoSEQ multiplex PCR, the TCRdb table keeps only in-frame clones and is missing some. Clone size and the V and J calls come from that table; the DNA yielded D and trimming. This sample has a few hundred thousand clones, with roughly 85% found just once. Trimming took 7 bases from V and 6 from J; bases not matched to a gene: 12. This CDR3 is built from 16 residues. Germline V gene data show CDR1 as LNHDA and CDR2 as SQIVND (reference sequence). The J gene is TRBJ1-5, the V gene TRBV19; 10 bases match TRBD1. The source material was peripheral blood. The sequence derives from a human donor in a cohort sampled during active COVID-19. The CDR3 DNA reads TGTGCCAGTAACGATGACAGGGGGCTAGGTTTTCAGCCCCAGCATTTT. Protein: CASNDDRGLGFQPQHF. Supplemented by reference TRBV19 and TRBJ1-5, the full variable domain reads DGGITQSPKYLFRKEGQNVTLSCEQNLNHDAMYWYRQDPGQGLRLIYYSQIVNDFQKGDIAEGYSVSREKKESFPLTVTSAQKNPTAFYLCASNDDRGLGFQPQHFGDGTRLSIL.